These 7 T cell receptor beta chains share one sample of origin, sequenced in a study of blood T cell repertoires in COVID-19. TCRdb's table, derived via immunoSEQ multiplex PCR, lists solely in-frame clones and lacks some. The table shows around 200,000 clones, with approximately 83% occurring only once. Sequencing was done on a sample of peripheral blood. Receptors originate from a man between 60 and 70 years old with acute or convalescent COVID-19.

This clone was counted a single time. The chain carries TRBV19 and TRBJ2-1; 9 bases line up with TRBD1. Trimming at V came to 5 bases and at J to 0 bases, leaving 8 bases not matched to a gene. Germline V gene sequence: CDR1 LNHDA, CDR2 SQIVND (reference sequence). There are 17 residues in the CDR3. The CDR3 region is CASSYRGPLYSYNEQFF. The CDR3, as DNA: TGTGCCAGTAGTTACAGGGGGCCCTTATACTCCTACAATGAGCAGTTCTTC.

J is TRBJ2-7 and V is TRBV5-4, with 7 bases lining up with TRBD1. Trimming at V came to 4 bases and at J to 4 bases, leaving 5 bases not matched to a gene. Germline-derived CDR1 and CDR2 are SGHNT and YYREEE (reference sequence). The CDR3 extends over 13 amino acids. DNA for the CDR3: TGTGCCAGCAGCATCAGGGGGAAGTACGAGCAGTACTTC. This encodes CASSIRGKYEQYF.

The CDR3 sequence is CASSQAGGGTGELFF. The CDR3 DNA sequence: TGTGCCAGCAGCCAAGCGGGTGGTGGCACCGGGGAGCTGTTTTTT. The chain recombines TRBV4-2 with TRBJ2-2, with no clear D. The CDR3 has 15 residues. Germline V gene data show CDR1 as LGHNA and CDR2 as YNFKEQ. V was shortened by 1 base and J by 4 bases, with 10 bases between the two germline ends.

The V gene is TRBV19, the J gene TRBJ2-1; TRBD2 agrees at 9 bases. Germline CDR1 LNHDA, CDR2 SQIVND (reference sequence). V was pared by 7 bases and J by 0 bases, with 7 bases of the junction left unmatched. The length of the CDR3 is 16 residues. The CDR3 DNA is TGTGCCAGTACCAGTAGCGGGAGACACTCCTACAATGAGCAGTTCTTC. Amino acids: CASTSSGRHSYNEQFF.

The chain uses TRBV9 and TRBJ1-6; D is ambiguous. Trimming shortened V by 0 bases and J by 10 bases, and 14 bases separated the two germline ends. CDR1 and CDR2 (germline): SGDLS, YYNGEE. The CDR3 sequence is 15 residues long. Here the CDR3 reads CASSVGNGDSSPLHF. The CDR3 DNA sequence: TGTGCCAGCAGCGTAGGTAACGGTGATTCATCACCCCTCCACTTT.

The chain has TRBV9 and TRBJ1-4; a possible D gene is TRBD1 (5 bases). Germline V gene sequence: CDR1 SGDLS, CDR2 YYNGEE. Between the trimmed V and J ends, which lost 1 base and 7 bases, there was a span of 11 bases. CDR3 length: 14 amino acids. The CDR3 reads CASSVTYGGEKLFF. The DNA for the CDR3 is TGTGCCAGCAGCGTAACCTACGGGGGTGAAAAACTGTTTTTT.

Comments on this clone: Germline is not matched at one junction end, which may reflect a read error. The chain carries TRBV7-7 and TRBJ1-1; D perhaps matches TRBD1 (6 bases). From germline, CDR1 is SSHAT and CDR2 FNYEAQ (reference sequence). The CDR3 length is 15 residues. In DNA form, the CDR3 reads TGTGCTAGCAGCCCCCTCACAGGGTTGAACACTGAAGCTTTCTTT. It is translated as CASSPLTGLNTEAFF.